This TCR beta chain was recovered during a study of early T cells in non-severe SARS-CoV-2 infection. Regarding the study as a whole: Matching results from VDJdb favored anti-spike CD8 responses, leaving private and CD4 specificities undetected.

The TCR library protocol was used to attach unique molecular identifiers. These identifiers were attached to individual cDNA molecules. TCRdb called the 5' RACE reads again in MiXCR, with one record for every CDR3 protein. Of some 77,000 distinct CDR3 sequences listed, approximately 15% were seen once; the top ten hold roughly 3%. This clonotype was seen a few times. Antigen specificity is unknown. After removal of 3 bases from V and 0 bases from J, the junction contained 1 base not matched to a gene. CDR3 length: 15 residues. Germline lookup yields CDR1 MGHDK and CDR2 SYGVNS. The TCR originated in an adult who was a healthcare worker with PCR-confirmed SARS-CoV-2 infection or an uninfected control (not recorded which). The specimen sequenced was whole blood. This chain uses TRBV25-1 with TRBJ2-1; TRBD2 matches at 8 bases. CDR3 DNA: TGTGCCAGCAGTGACGCGGGGGGCTCCTACAATGAGCAGTTCTTC. Protein sequence: CASSDAGGSYNEQFF. Full variable domain (outside the CDR3, taken from reference TRBV25-1 and TRBJ2-1): EADIYQTPRYLVIGTGKKITLECSQTMGHDKMYWYQQDPGMELHLIHYSYGVNSTEKGDLSSESTVSRIRTEHFPLTLESARPSHTSQYLCASSDAGGSYNEQFFGPGTRLTVL.